One sample yielded the 15 T cell receptor beta chains listed below, sequenced in a study of identical twins. TCRdb independently ran MiXCR on the 5' RACE reads; one entry per CDR3 protein. This sample has around 670,000 distinct CDR3 sequences, with roughly 6.2% found just once. Input material: naive T cells sorted from blood. The receptors come from a man aged 18 to 29 in good health.

This clonotype was observed many times. This chain connects TRBV20-1 to TRBJ2-3; D gene uncertain. The germline CDR1 and CDR2 sequences are DFQATT and SNEGSKA (reference sequence). This CDR3 contains 14 residues. Trimming removed 6 bases at V and 4 bases at J, with 17 bases between. CDR3 DNA sequence: TGCAGTGCCAGCGTGGGGTTTGAAGCAGATACGCAGTATTTT. Protein: CSASVGFEADTQYF.

The rearrangement uses TRBV10-3 and TRBJ2-3; D gene unclear. There are 13 residues in the CDR3. Germline values: CDR1 ENHRY, CDR2 SYGVKD. V lost 3 bases, J lost 4 bases, and 8 bases lay in between. DNA of the CDR3: TGTGCCATCAGTGATAATCACGCAGATACGCAGTATTTT. Its protein product is CAISDNHADTQYF.

This clonotype has ten or more counts. This chain joins TRBV12-3 or TRBV12-4 and TRBJ1-6, with D hard to call. The CDR3 sequence is 12 residues long. Deletions cut 5 bases from V and 11 bases from J, with 10 bases between. The DNA for the CDR3 is TGTGCCAGCAGTCGCGGATTAACACCCCTCCACTTT. Translating gives CASSRGLTPLHF.

This clonotype was seen a handful of times. The rearrangement joins TRBV11-1 to TRBJ2-7; maybe TRBD2 (6 bases). V was shortened by 3 bases and J by 4 bases, with 13 bases between the two germline ends. Germline assignment: CDR1 SGHAT and CDR2 FQDESV (reference sequence). This CDR3 is built from 14 residues. The CDR3 here is CASSFSAGPYEQYV. CDR3 in DNA: TGTGCCAGCAGCTTCTCAGCGGGTCCGTACGAGCAGTACGTC.

This clonotype was seen more than once but under ten times. The chain joins TRBV7-9 to TRBJ2-1; no clear D gene. The CDR3 is 16 residues long. Germline lookup yields CDR1 SEHNR and CDR2 FQNEAQ (reference sequence). V lost 5 bases and J 2 bases, leaving 16 bases between the germline ends. DNA of the CDR3: TGTGCCAGCAGCCCGCCACTTGCGGATACCTACAATGAGCAGTTCTTC. Translated, it gives CASSPPLADTYNEQFF.

There are many counts of this clonotype. The chain couples TRBV4-3 to TRBJ1-1, with D hard to call. Trimming took off 1 base at V and 0 bases at J, with 12 bases between the two ends. CDR3 length equals 16 residues. CDR1 LGHNA and CDR2 YSLEER come from the germline V gene. The chain's CDR3 is CASSQVLAGMNTEAFF. The CDR3, as DNA: TGCGCCAGCAGCCAAGTTCTGGCGGGGATGAACACTGAAGCTTTCTTT.

This clonotype turned up a few times. The gene calls are TRBV12-3 or TRBV12-4 and TRBJ2-1; the match to TRBD2 covers 10 bases. The CDR3 consists of 15 residues. With 2 bases clipped from V and 10 bases from J, the junction kept 8 bases outside the gene matches. The CDR3 DNA follows: TGTGCCAGCAGTTTACTAGCGGGAGATCGGCGGGAGCAGTTCTTC. The encoded protein is CASSLLAGDRREQFF.

This clonotype has a count of ten or more. The rearrangement uses TRBV20-1 and TRBJ2-3, with D possibly being TRBD2 (5 bases). Germline V gene lookup returns CDR1 DFQATT and CDR2 SNEGSKA (reference sequence). Trimming shortened V by 0 bases and J by 0 bases, and 16 bases separated the two germline ends. There are 17 residues in the CDR3. The CDR3 coding sequence is TGCAGTGCTAGAGAGCCTAGCAGCCCATATAGCACAGATACGCAGTATTTT. Translated, it gives CSAREPSSPYSTDTQYF.

V gene TRBV30 combines with J gene TRBJ2-3, with TRBD2 matching over 11 bases. In germline, CDR1 is GTSNPN, CDR2 SVGIG (reference sequence). V trimming: 2 bases; J trimming: 3 bases; junction bases outside the gene matches: 10. The CDR3 extends over 17 amino acids. The CDR3 here is CAWSPSFTSGRTDTQYF. The CDR3, as DNA: TGTGCCTGGAGTCCCTCCTTTACTAGCGGGAGAACAGATACGCAGTATTTT.

This clonotype was detected many times. The rearrangement joins TRBV6-1 to TRBJ2-7; TRBD2 aligns across 10 bases. Germline V gene sequence: CDR1 MNHNS, CDR2 SASEGT. J was trimmed by 5 bases and V by 6 bases; bases with no gene match: 4. This CDR3 contains 13 residues. The CDR3 here is CASRLAGDDEQYF. Here the CDR3 DNA reads TGTGCCAGCAGGCTAGCGGGAGATGACGAGCAGTACTTC.

Only a few counts were recorded for this clonotype. The chain is built from TRBV12-3 or TRBV12-4 and TRBJ1-1; D unclear. V dropped 4 bases and J dropped 4 bases, with 22 bases sitting between them. This CDR3 comprises 17 residues. CDR3 sequence: CASSSGTAAGGGTEAFF. DNA of the CDR3: TGTGCCAGCAGTTCAGGTACAGCGGCGGGAGGTGGCACTGAAGCTTTCTTT.

This clonotype was seen only a few times. The CDR3 DNA is TGCAGTGCCCCCGAAGCGGAGGATAGCAATCAGCCCCAGCATTTT. It specifies CSAPEAEDSNQPQHF. The rearrangement uses TRBV20-1 and TRBJ1-5; D is unresolved. The CDR3 runs to 15 residues. Trimming removed 6 bases at V and 0 bases at J, with 15 bases between. Germline-derived CDR1 and CDR2 are DFQATT and SNEGSKA (reference sequence).

This clonotype was recorded many times. The chain has TRBV10-3 and TRBJ2-1, with 8 bases that match TRBD2. Germline trimming cut 7 bases from V and 0 bases from J; bases unmatched to any gene: 11. The CDR3 is made up of 17 amino acids. The V gene's germline CDR1 is ENHRY and CDR2 SYGVKD. Here the CDR3 reads CAIKGMVAGSSYNEQFF. CDR3 nucleotide sequence: TGTGCCATCAAGGGGATGGTAGCGGGGAGCTCCTACAATGAGCAGTTCTTC.

This clonotype was seen repeatedly, ten times or more. This chain joins TRBV9 and TRBJ2-7, with D possibly matching TRBD1 (6 bases). Trimming cost V 4 bases and J 7 bases, with 24 bases left between them. Germline loops: CDR1 SGDLS, CDR2 YYNGEE. There are 16 residues in the CDR3. CDR3 nucleotides: TGTGCCAGCAGCCTACGAGGGGACACCCACCCGGGGGAGCAGTACTTC. Translated: CASSLRGDTHPGEQYF.

The rearrangement uses TRBV6-5 and TRBJ2-5, with D unresolved. The V and J ends lost 4 bases and 1 base respectively, with 19 bases between them. Germline CDR1 is MNHEY and CDR2 is SVGAGI. The CDR3 length is 17 residues. The CDR3 loop is CASSFPGGRRFQETQYF. The CDR3 nucleotides are TGTGCCAGCAGTTTTCCGGGTGGCAGGAGATTCCAAGAGACCCAGTACTTC.